The 5 T cell receptor beta chains below were found in one sample sequenced in a study of Graves' ophthalmopathy and Graves' hyperthyroidism. Scientists amplified the TCR beta CDR3 regions from RNA transcripts. The library came from an HTBI-primed first-round RT-PCR and a second-round multiplex PCR. TCRdb reprocessed the multiplex PCR reads with MiXCR, giving one entry per CDR3 protein. Among approximately 640,000 distinct CDR3 sequences listed, about two fifths were seen once. The sample comprised peripheral blood. Receptors originate from an adult man with Graves' ophthalmopathy.

The rearrangement uses TRBV7-4 and TRBJ1-5, with 8 bases aligning to TRBD1. V dropped 3 bases and J dropped 3; count of bases not matched to a gene: 4. CDR3 length: 15 amino acids. CDR1 and CDR2 (germline): SGHVT, SQSDAQ. The CDR3 region is CASSFPGQVNQPQHF. In DNA form, the CDR3 reads TGTGCCAGCAGCTTTCCGGGACAGGTCAATCAGCCCCAGCATTTT.

The chain employs TRBV7-8 and TRBJ2-7; perhaps D is TRBD1 or TRBD2 (6 bases each). Germline assignment: CDR1 SGHVS and CDR2 FQNEAQ. This CDR3 is 15 amino acids long. With 2 bases removed from V and 6 bases from J, the gap between germline ends came to 17 bases. CDR3 DNA sequence: TGTGCCAGCAGCTTATCTGGGGGCGGGGTGAGCGAGCAGTACTTC. Its protein is CASSLSGGGVSEQYF.

This clonotype was picked up many times. The chain employs TRBV7-2 and TRBJ1-5; TRBD1 agrees at 9 bases. The CDR3 spans 15 residues. J gave up 7 bases and V 5 bases, and 9 bases lay outside the gene matches. Germline V gives CDR1 SGHTA, CDR2 FQGNSA. This CDR3 reads CASSRNRGLGQPQHF. Here the CDR3 DNA reads TGTGCCAGCAGCCGCAACAGGGGGCTGGGGCAGCCCCAGCATTTT.

In regard to this clonotype: The conserved closing phenylalanine or tryptophan is absent in this CDR3, likely reflecting a read error. V usage is TRBV10-3 and J usage is TRBJ1-5, with a tentative D call TRBD1 (5 bases). Germline V gene lookup returns CDR1 ENHRY and CDR2 SYGVKD. CDR3 length equals 14 residues. This chain's CDR3 is CATMGGPINQAQHL. As DNA, the CDR3 is TGTGCCACCATGGGGGGACCCATCAATCAGGCCCAGCATTTA.

V is TRBV14 and J is TRBJ2-7, with D tentatively TRBD2 (7 bases). CDR1 is SGHDN, CDR2 FVKESK, per germline. The CDR3 has 16 amino acids. V gave up 8 bases and J gave up 2 bases, with 22 bases separating them. CDR3 in amino acids: CASSTERAGATYEQYF. CDR3 DNA: TGTGCCAGCTCCACCGAACGGGCGGGGGCGACCTACGAGCAGTACTTC.